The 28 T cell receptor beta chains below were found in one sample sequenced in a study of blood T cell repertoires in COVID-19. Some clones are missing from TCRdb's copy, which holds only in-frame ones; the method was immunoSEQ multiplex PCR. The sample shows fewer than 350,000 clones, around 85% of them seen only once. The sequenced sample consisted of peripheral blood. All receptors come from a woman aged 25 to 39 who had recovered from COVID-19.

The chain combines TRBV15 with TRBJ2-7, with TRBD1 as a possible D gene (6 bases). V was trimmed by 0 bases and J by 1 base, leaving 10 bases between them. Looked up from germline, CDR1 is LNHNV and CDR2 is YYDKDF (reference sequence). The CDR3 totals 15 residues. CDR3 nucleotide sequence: TGTGCCACCAGCAGAGATTCACAGGGTTCCTACGAGCAGTACTTC. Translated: CATSRDSQGSYEQYF.

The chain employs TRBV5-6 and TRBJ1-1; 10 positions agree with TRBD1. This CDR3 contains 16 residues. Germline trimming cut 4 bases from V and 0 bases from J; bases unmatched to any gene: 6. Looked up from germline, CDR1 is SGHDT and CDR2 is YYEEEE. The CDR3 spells CASSIMTGGMNTEAFF. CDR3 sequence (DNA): TGTGCCAGCAGCATAATGACAGGGGGCATGAACACTGAAGCTTTCTTT.

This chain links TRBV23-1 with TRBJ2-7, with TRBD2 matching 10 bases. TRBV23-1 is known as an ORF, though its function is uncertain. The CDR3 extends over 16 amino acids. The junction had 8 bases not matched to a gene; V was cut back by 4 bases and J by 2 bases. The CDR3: CASSPRGLAGAYEQYF. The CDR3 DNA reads TGCGCCAGCAGTCCGCGCGGGCTAGCGGGAGCCTACGAGCAGTACTTC.

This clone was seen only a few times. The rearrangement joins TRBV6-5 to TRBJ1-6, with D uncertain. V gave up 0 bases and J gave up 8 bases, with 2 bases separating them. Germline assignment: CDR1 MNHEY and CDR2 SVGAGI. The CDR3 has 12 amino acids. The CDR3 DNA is TGTGCCAGCAGTTACTCCGATTCACCCCTCCACTTT. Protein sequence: CASSYSDSPLHF.

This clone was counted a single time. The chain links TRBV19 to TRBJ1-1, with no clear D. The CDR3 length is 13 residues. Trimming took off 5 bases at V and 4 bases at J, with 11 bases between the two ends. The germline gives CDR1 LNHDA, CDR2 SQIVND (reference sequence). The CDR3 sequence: CASSDRGGTEAFF. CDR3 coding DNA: TGTGCCAGTAGTGATCGGGGTGGCACTGAAGCTTTCTTT.

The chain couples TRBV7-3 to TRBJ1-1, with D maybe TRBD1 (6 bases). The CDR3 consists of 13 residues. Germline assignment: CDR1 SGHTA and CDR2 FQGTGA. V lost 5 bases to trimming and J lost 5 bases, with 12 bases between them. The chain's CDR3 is CASSTGWGTEAFF. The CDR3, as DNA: TGTGCCAGCAGCACAGGGTGGGGGACTGAAGCTTTCTTT.

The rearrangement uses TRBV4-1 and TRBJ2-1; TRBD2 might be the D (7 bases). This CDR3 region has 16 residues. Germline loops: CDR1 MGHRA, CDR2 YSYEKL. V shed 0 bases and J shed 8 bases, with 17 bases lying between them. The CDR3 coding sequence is TGCGCCAGCAGCCAAGATCGACGGGGGGCAGCTGATGAGCAGTTCTTC. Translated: CASSQDRRGAADEQFF.

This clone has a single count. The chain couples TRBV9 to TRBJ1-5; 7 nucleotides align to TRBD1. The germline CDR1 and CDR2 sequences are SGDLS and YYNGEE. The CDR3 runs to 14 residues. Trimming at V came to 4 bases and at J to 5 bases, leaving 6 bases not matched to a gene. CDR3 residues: CASSPPQGHQPQHF. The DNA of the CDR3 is TGTGCCAGCAGCCCCCCACAGGGGCATCAGCCCCAGCATTTT.

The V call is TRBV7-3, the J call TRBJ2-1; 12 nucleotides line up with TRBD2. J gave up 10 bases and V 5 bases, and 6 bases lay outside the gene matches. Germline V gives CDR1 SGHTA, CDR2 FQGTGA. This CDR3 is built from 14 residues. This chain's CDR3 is CASSPRLAGAEQFF. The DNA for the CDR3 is TGTGCCAGCAGCCCTCGACTAGCGGGAGCAGAGCAGTTCTTC.

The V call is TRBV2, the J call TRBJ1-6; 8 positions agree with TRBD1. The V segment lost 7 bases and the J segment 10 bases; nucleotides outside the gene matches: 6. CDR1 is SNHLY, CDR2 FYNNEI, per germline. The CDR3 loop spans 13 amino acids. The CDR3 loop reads CASTGGRESPLHF. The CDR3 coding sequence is TGTGCCAGCACAGGGGGCAGAGAATCACCCCTCCACTTT. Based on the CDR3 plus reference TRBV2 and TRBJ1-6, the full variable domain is EPEVTQTPSHQVTQMGQEVILRCVPISNHLYFYWYRQILGQKVEFLVSFYNNEISEKSEIFDDQFSVERPDGSNFTLKIRSTKLEDSAMYFCASTGGRESPLHFGNGTRLTVT.

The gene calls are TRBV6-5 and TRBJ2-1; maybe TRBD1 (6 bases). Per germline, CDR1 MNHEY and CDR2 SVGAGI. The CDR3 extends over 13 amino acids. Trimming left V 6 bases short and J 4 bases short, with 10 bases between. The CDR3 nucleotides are TGTGCCAGCAGGGACAGACGTTACAATGAGCAGTTCTTC. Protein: CASRDRRYNEQFF.

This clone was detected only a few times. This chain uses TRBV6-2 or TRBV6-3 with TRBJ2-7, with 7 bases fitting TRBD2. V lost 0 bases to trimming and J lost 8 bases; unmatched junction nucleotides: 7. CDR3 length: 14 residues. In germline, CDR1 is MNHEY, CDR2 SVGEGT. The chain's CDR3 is CASSYSRETGQQYF. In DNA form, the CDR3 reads TGTGCCAGCAGTTACTCGCGGGAGACTGGGCAGCAGTACTTC.

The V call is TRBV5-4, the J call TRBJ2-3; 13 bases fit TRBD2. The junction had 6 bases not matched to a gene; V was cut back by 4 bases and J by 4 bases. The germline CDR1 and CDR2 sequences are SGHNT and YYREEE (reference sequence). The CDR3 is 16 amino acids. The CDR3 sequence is CASSKPGLAGSDTQYF. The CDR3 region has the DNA TGTGCCAGCAGCAAACCGGGACTAGCGGGATCAGATACGCAGTATTTT.

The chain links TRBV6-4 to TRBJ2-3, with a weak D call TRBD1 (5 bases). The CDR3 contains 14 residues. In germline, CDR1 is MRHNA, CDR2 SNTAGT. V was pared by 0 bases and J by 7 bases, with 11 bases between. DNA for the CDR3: TGTGCCAGCAGTGACTCGATCGACAGCTATACGCAGTATTTT. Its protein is CASSDSIDSYTQYF.

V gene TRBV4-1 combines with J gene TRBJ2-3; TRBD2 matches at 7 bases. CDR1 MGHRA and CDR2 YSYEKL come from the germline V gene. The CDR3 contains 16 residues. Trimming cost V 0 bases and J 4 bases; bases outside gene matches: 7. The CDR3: CASSQEPAGRADTQYF. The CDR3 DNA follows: TGCGCCAGCAGCCAAGAACCAGCGGGGAGGGCAGATACGCAGTATTTT.

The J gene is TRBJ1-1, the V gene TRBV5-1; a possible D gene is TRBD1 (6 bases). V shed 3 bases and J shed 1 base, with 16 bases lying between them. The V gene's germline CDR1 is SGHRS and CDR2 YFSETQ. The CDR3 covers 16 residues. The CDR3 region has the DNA TGCGCCAGCAGCTCCATGACAGGCGGCTCGAACACTGAAGCTTTCTTT. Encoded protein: CASSSMTGGSNTEAFF.

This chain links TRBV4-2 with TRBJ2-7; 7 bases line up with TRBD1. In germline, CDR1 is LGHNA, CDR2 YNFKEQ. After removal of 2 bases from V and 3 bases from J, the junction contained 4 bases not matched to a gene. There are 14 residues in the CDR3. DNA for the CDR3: TGTGCCAGCAGCCAATCCTCAGGGGGCTACGAGCAGTACTTC. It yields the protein CASSQSSGGYEQYF.

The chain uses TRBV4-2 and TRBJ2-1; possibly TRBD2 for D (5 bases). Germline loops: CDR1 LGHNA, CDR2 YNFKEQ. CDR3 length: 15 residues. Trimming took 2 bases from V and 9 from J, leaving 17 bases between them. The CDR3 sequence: CASSQYVILAPEQFF. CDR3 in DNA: TGTGCCAGCAGCCAATATGTCATCCTAGCCCCTGAGCAGTTCTTC.

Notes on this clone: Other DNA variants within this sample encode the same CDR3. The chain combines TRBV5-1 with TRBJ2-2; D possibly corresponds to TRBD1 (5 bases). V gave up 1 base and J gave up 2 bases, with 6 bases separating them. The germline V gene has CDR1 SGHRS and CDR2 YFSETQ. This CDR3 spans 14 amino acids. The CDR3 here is CASSLQGNTGELFF. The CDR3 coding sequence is TGCGCCAGCAGCTTGCAGGGTAACACCGGGGAGCTGTTTTTT. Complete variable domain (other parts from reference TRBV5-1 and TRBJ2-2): KAGVTQTPRYLIKTRGQQVTLSCSPISGHRSVSWYQQTPGQGLQFLFEYFSETQRNKGNFPGRFSGRQFSNSRSEMNVSTLELGDSALYLCASSLQGNTGELFFGEGSRLTVL.

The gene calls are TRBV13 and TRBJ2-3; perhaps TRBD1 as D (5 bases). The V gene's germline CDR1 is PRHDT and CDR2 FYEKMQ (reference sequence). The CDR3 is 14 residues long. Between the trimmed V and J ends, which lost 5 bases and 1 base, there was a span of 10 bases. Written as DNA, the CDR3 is TGTGCCAGCAGCGAGGACATCGGCACAGATACGCAGTATTTT. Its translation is CASSEDIGTDTQYF. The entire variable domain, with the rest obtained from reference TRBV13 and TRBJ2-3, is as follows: AAGVIQSPRHLIKEKRETATLKCYPIPRHDTVYWYQQGPGQDPQFLISFYEKMQSDKGSIPDRFSAQQFSDYHSELNMSSLELGDSALYFCASSEDIGTDTQYFGPGTRLTVL.

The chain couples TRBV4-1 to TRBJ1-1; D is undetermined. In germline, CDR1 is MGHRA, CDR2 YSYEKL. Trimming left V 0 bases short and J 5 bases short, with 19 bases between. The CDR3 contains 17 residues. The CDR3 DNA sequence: TGCGCCAGCAGCCAAGAAAGGATTGGATGGGGAGGTACTGAAGCTTTCTTT. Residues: CASSQERIGWGGTEAFF.

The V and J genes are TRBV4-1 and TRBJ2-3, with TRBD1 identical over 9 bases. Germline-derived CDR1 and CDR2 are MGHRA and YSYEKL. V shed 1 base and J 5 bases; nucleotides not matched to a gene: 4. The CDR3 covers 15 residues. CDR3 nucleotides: TGCGCCAGCAGCCAAGTTGGGACAGGGCGAGATACGCAGTATTTT. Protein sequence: CASSQVGTGRDTQYF.

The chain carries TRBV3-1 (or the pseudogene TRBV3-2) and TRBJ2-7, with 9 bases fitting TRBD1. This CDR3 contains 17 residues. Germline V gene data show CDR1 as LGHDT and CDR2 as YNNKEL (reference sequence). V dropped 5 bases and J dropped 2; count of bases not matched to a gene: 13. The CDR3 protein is CASSLSPRQGDPYEQYF. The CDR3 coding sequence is TGTGCCAGCAGCTTAAGCCCGAGACAGGGGGATCCCTACGAGCAGTACTTC.

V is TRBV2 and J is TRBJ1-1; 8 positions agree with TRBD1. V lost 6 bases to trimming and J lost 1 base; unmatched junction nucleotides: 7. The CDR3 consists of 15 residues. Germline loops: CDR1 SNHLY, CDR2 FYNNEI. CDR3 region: CASSYRGRSNTEAFF. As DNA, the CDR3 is TGTGCCAGCAGCTACAGGGGGAGGTCGAACACTGAAGCTTTCTTT.

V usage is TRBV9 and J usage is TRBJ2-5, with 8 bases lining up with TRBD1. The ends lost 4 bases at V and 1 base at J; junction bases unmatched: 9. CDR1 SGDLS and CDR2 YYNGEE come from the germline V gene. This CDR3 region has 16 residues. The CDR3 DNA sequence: TGTGCCAGCAGCCCCCCGGGACAGGAGGGCCAAGAGACCCAGTACTTC. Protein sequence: CASSPPGQEGQETQYF.

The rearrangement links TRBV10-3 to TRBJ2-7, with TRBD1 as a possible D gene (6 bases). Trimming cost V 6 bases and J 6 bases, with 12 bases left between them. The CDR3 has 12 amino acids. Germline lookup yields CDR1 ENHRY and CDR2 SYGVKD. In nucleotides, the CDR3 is TGTGCCATCAGCGCTACAGGGCGCGAGCAGTACTTC. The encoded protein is CAISATGREQYF.

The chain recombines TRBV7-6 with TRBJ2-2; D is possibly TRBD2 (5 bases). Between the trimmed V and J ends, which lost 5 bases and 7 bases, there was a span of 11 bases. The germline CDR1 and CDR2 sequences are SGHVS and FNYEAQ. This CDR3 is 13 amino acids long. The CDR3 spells CASSRRGSGELFF. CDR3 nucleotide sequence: TGTGCCAGCAGCCGTCGTGGGAGCGGGGAGCTGTTTTTT.

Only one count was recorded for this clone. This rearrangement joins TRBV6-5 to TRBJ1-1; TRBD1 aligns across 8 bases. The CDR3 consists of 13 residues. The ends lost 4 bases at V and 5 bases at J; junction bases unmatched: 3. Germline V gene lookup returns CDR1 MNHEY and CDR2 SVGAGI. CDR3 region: CASSSDRGTEAFF. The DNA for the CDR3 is TGTGCCAGCAGTTCCGACAGGGGTACTGAAGCTTTCTTT.